This TCR beta chain was retrieved from a study of vaccination and CD4 T cells after COVID-19. The study sequenced cultured CD4+ T cell DNA using the Oncomine TCR Beta short-read assay. TCRdb used MiXCR to reprocess the PCR reads, holding one entry per CDR3 protein. This sample carries over 10,000 distinct CDR3 sequences, around 56% of them seen once, and the ten largest clones take around 18%. The sample's treatment: roughly nine-day PBMC culture with coronavirus spike peptide pools or control peptides (ViraFEST assay). In the ViraFEST assay, peptide-pool expansion preceded TCR sequencing of expanded clonotypes. The CDR3 has 14 amino acids. This clonotype has only a few counts. Its antigen is unidentified.

The TCR originated in a human donor with COVID-19. Here the sequenced sample was cultured CD4+ T cells from blood, taken after SARS-CoV-2 vaccination. The V call is TRBV21-1, the J call TRBJ1-2. TRBV21-1 is recorded as a pseudogene. The CDR3 region has the DNA TGTGCCAGCAGTAGCCAGACGGGGAACTATGGCTACACCTTC. It codes for CASSSQTGNYGYTF.